This T cell receptor (beta chain) appears in the sequencing data of a study of blood T cell repertoires in COVID-19. Study details: Researchers got acute and convalescent COVID-19 samples from the United States, Italy and Spain. The analysed material was cDNA or gDNA that came from T cells, B-cell-depleted T cells, or PBMCs.

The CDR3 totals 11 residues. Germline-derived CDR1 and CDR2 are SNHLY and FYNNEI. V was pared by 6 bases and J by 16 bases, with 16 bases between. Authors' analysis steps: It was from reference gene primer amplification that nucleated cell counts were estimated. Method: immunoSEQ multiplex PCR; TCRdb's copy keeps in-frame clones and lacks some. V, J and clone size derive from that table, while D and trimming were established from the DNA sequence. The repertoire holds some 120,000 clones, roughly four fifths seen once, with 12% in the top ten. V is TRBV2 and J is TRBJ2-1; tentatively, D is TRBD1 (7 bases). The receptor was isolated from a human donor in a cohort sampled during active COVID-19. The sequenced sample consisted of peripheral blood. The CDR3 sequence: CASRAGQSLFF. Written as DNA, the CDR3 is TGTGCCAGCAGGGCGGGACAGAGCCTATTCTTC.